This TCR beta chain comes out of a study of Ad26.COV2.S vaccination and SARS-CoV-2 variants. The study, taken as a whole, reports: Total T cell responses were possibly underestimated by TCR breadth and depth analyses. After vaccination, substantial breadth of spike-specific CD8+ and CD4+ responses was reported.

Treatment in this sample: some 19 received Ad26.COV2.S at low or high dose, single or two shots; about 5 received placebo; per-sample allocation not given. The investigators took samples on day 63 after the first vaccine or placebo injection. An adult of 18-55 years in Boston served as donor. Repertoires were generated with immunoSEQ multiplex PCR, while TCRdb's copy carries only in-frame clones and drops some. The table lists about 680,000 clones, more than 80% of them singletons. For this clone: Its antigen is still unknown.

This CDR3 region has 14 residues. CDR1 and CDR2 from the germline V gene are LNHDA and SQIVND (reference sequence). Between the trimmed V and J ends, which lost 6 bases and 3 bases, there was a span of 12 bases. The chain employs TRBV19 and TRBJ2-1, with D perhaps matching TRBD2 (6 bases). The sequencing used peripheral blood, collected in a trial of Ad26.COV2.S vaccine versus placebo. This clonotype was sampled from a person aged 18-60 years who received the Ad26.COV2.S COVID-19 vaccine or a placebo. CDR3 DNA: TGTGCCAGTAGCGGGCTAGCGAACTACAATGAGCAGTTCTTC. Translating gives CASSGLANYNEQFF.